This TCR beta chain was retrieved from a study of siplizumab effects on memory and regulatory T cells. About this clone: What it binds is not known.

Per germline, CDR1 MDHEN and CDR2 SYDVKM. The CDR3 has 13 residues. The germline V and J ends were trimmed by 2 bases and 7 bases, with 6 bases remaining between them. Study-wide points: Proliferating siplizumab-cultured Tregs lacked confirmed suppressive function. The study found that siplizumab significantly reduced alloreactive sequences traceable to unstimulated CD4+ memory cells.

Over a period of 6 days at 37 degrees C, the mixed lymphocyte reaction cells were cocultured. Data came from immunoSEQ multiplex PCR; TCRdb stores just in-frame clones and leaves some out. The data show some 15,000 clones, 40% to 45% seen once. The specimen was CFSE-low (dividing) CD4+ T cells sorted from an allogeneic mixed lymphocyte reaction. The chain has TRBV28 and TRBJ1-6; no reliable D call. The TCR was taken from a human donor in good health; the cells came from an allogeneic mixed lymphocyte reaction. Some clones in this sample may be carry-over from other donors' samples. As DNA, the CDR3 is TGTGCCAGCAGTTTAGAGATCAATTCACCCCTCCACTTT. Protein: CASSLEINSPLHF. The entire variable domain, with the rest obtained from reference TRBV28 and TRBJ1-6, is as follows: DVKVTQSSRYLVKRTGEKVFLECVQDMDHENMFWYRQDPGLGLRLIYFSYDVKMKEKGDIPEGYSVSREKKERFSLILESASTNQTSMYLCASSLEINSPLHFGNGTRLTVT.